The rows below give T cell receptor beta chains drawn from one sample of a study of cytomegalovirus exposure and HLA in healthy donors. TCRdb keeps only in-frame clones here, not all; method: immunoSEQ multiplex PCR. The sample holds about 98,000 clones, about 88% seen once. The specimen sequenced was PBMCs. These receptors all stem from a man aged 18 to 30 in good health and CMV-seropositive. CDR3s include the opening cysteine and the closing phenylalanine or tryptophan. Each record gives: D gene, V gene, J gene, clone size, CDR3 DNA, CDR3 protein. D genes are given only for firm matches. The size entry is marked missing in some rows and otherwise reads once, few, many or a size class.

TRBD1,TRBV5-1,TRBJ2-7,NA,TGCGCCAGCAGCGCGGAGACAGGGAACCCCTACGAGCAGTACTTC,CASSAETGNPYEQYF
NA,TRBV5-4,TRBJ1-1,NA,TGTGCCAGCAGCTCGATCGGCAGGGGCGCGTCTGAAGCTTTCTTT,CASSSIGRGASEAFF
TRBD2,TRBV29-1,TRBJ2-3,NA,TGCAGCGTTGGCCCTCTGGGCGGGGGAACAGATACGCAGTATTTT,CSVGPLGGGTDTQYF
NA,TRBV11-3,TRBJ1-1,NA,TGTGCCAGCAGCTTATCTAGTTCGAACACTGAAGCTTTCTTT,CASSLSSSNTEAFF
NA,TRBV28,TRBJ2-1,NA,TGTGCCAGCAGTTTATCACCAGCGGCGCAACACAATGAGCAGTTCTTC,CASSLSPAAQHNEQFF
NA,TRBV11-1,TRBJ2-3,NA,TGTGCCAGCAGCTTACTCCTAGGCGATACGCAGTATTTT,CASSLLLGDTQYF
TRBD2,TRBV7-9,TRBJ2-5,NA,TGTGCCGGGGGGACGGGACTAGCGGGAGCATGGGAACAAGAGACCCAGTACTTC,CAGGTGLAGAWEQETQYF
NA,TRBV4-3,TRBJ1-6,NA,TGCGCCAGCAGCCAAGATCTTGCTACAGGGAAGGCGAGCTCCTATAATTCACCCCTCCACTTT,CASSQDLATGKASSYNSPLHF
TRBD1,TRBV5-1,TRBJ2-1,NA,TGCGCCAGCAGCCCGACAGGGGTCCCCTACAATGAGCAGTTCTTC,CASSPTGVPYNEQFF
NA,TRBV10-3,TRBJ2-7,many,TGTGCCACAACTGACAGCTCCTACGAGCAGTACTTC,CATTDSSYEQYF
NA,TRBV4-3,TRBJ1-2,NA,TGCGCCAGCAGCCCGACGGAGCTTCTCGGGGGTGGCTACACCTTC,CASSPTELLGGGYTF
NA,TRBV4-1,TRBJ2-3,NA,TGCGCCAGCAGCCGCCAAACGGGCGGGGATAGCACGCAGTATTTT,CASSRQTGGDSTQYF
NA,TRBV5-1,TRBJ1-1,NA,TGCGCCAGCAGCTCCTGGACACTGGTCGATGAAGCTTTCTTT,CASSSWTLVDEAFF
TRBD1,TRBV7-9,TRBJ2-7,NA,TGTGCCAGCAGCTCAACGACAGGGATAGACACATGGTACGAGCAGTACTTC,CASSSTTGIDTWYEQYF
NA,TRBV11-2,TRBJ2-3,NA,TGTGCCAGCAGCCAAACAGGGATCAGCACAGATACGCAGTATTTT,CASSQTGISTDTQYF
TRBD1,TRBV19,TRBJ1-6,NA,TGTGCCAGTACACGAGAACAGGGGCGTAATTCACCCCTCCACTTT,CASTREQGRNSPLHF
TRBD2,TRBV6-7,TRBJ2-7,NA,TGTGCCAGCAGTTACTCGAGTCATTTCCCCATAGGACTAGGGTCTGTATACGAGCAGTACTTC,CASSYSSHFPIGLGSVYEQYF
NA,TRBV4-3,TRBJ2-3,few,TGCGCCAGCAGCCAAGGGGGGGGCAGCACAGATACGCAGTATTTT,CASSQGGGSTDTQYF
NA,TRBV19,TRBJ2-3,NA,TGTGCCAGAACCATAGCGTCCCTAGATACGCAGTATTTT,CARTIASLDTQYF
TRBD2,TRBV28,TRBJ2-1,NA,TGTGCCAGCAGTTTGCCGACTAGCGGGGACTACAATGAGCAGTTCTTC,CASSLPTSGDYNEQFF
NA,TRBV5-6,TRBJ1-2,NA,TGTGCCAGCAGCTTGGCCGGACAGCCTATAGAAATAATCTATGGCTACACCTTC,CASSLAGQPIEIIYGYTF
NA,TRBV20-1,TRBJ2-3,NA,TGCAGTGCCTCAGATACGCAGTATTTT,CSASDTQYF
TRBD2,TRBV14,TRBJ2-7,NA,TGTGCCAGCAGCCCTATAGCGGGAGTTAGCGACGAGCAGTACTTC,CASSPIAGVSDEQYF
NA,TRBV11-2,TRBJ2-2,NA,TGTGCCAGCAGCCCGGTGGGGGGGCCGAACACCGGGGAGCTGTTTTTT,CASSPVGGPNTGELFF
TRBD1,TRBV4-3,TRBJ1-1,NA,TGCGCCAGCAGCCAAGGGCAGGGGGTTGCCACTGAAGCTTTCTTT,CASSQGQGVATEAFF
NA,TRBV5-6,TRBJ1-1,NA,TGTGCCAGCAGCATTACAGGGATCACTGAAGCTTTCTTT,CASSITGITEAFF
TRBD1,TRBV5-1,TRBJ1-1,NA,TGCGCCAGCAGCACCGGGACAGCGAACACTGAAGCTTTCTTT,CASSTGTANTEAFF